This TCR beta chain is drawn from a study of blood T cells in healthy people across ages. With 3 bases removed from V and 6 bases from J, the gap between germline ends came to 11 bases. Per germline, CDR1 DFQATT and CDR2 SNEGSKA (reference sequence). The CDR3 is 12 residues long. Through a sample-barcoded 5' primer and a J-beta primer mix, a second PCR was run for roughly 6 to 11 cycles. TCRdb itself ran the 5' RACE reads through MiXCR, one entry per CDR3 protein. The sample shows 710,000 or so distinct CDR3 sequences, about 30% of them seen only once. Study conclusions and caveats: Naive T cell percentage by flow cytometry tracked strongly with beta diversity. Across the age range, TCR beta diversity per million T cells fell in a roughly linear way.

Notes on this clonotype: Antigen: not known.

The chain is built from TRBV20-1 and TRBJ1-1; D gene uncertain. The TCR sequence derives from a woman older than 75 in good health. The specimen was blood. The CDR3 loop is CSARGGRAEAFF. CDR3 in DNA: TGCAGTGCTAGGGGAGGGCGCGCTGAAGCTTTCTTT.